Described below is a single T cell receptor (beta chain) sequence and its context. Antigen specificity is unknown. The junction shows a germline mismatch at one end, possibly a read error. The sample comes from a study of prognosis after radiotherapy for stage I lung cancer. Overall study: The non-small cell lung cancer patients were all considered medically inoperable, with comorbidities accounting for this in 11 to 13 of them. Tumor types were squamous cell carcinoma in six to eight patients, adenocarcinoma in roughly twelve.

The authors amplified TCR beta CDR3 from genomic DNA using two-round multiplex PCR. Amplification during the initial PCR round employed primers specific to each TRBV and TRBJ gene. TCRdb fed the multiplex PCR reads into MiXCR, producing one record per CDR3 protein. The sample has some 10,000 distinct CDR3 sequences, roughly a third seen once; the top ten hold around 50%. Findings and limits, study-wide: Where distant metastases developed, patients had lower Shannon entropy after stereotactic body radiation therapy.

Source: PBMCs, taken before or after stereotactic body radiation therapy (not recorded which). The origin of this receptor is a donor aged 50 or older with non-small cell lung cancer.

The chain's CDR3 is CASSGTDYGQYF. CDR3 in DNA: TGTGCCAGCAGCGGCACAGACTACGGGCAGTACTTC. V usage is TRBV5-6 and J usage is TRBJ2-7; the D gene is possibly TRBD2 (5 bases). CDR1 and CDR2 (germline): SGHDT, YYEEEE. The CDR3 extends over 12 amino acids.